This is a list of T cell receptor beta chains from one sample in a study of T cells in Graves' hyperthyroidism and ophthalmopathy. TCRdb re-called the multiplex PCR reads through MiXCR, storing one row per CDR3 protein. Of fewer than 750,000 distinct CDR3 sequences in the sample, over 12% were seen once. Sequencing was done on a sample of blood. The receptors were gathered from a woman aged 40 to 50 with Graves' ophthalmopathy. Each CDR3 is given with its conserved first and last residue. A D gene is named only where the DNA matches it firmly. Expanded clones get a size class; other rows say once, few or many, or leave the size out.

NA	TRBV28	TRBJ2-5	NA	TGTGCCAGCAGCCCTAATTCCGGCGGGGCCCAAGAGACCCAGTACTTC	CASSPNSGGAQETQYF
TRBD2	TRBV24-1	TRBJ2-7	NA	TGTGCCGCCAGTGATGGCTCTAGCGGGATCTCCTACGAGCAGTACTTC	CAASDGSSGISYEQYF
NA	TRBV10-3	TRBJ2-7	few	TGTGCCATCAGTGAGTCCTTCCCCAGGGATGCCAACGAGCAGTACTTC	CAISESFPRDANEQYF
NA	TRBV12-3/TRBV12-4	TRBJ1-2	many	TGTGCCAGCAGCCAGAGCCTACAGGAGACCTATGGCTACACCTTC	CASSQSLQETYGYTF
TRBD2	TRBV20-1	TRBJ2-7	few	TGCAGTGCTAGAGATTGGGCGGGAGGAACCTACGAGCAGTACTTC	CSARDWAGGTYEQYF
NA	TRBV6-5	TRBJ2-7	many	TGTGCCAGCAGCATCATCGGACGCGAGCAGTACTTC	CASSIIGREQYF
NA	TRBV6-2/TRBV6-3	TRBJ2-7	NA	TGTGCCAGCAGCCGTCCAGCCGAGGGGAATGGGGCTTACGAGCAGTACTTC	CASSRPAEGNGAYEQYF
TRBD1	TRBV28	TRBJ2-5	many	TGTGCCAGCAACTCGGGAAGGGGGCGAGAGACCCAGTACTTC	CASNSGRGRETQYF
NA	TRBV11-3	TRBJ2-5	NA	TGTGCCAGCAGCTTAGATAGTTCGGGGGAGACCCAGTACTTC	CASSLDSSGETQYF
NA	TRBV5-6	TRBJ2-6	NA	TGTGCCAGCAGCTTGTTTAGTTGGACTCTGGACTCTGGGGCCAACGTCCTGACTTTC	CASSLFSWTLDSGANVLTF
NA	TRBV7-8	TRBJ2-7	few	TGTGCCAGCAGCTCCCAGGACAGCGGGGAGCAGTACTTC	CASSSQDSGEQYF
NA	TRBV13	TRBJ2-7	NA	TGTGCCAGCAGCCTAGGAGGCCCCCAGGGCTCCTACGAGCAGTACTTC	CASSLGGPQGSYEQYF
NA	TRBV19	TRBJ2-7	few	TGTGCCAGTAGTCCCGGACAGATTAACTACGAGCAGTACTTC	CASSPGQINYEQYF
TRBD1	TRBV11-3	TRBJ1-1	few	TGTGCCAGCAGCACTCTCAGGGGGTGGGACACTGAAGCTTTCTTT	CASSTLRGWDTEAFF
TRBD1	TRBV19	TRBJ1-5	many	TGTGCCAGTAGTATCTGGACAGGGGAAGATCAGCCCCAGCATTTT	CASSIWTGEDQPQHF
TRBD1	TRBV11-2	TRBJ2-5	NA	TGTGCCAGCAGCTCAAGAGGAGGGGACAGGGGGTATTCAGAGACCCAGTACTTC	CASSSRGGDRGYSETQYF
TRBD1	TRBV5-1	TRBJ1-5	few	TGCGCCAGCAGCGCCGGACAGGACAATCAGCCCCAGCATTTT	CASSAGQDNQPQHF
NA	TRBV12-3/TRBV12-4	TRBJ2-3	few	TGTGCCAGCACCTACGGGTCTAGCACAGATACGCAGTATTTT	CASTYGSSTDTQYF
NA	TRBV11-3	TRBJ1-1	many	TGTGCCAGCAGCTTAGGTACGGGGAAAGCTTTCTTT	CASSLGTGKAFF
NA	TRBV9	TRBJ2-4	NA	TGTGCCAGCTGGGACCAGGGGACTCGTCTAGCCAAAAACATTCAGTACTTC	CASWDQGTRLAKNIQYF
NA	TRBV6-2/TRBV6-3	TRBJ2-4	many	TGTGCCAGCAGCCCCTTAGTCGGCAACATTCAGTACTTC	CASSPLVGNIQYF